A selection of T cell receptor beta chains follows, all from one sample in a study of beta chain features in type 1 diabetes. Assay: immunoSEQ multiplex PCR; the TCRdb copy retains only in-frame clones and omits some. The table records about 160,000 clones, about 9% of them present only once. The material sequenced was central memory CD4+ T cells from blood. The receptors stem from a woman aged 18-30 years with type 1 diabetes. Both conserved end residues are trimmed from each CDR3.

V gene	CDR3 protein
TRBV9	ASTVGTGGEQF
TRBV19	ASSMQGAKNIQY
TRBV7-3	ASSPGRNEQF
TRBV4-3	ASSQPNLGGGETQY
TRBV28	ASISGGTDYEQY
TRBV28	ASSSGQGGEKLF
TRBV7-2	ASSLPGGEGTEAF
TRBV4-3	ASSQDLTGAGGETQY
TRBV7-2	ASSLLGGLETQY
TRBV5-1	ASSFGQAQETQY
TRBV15	ATGEGMRYGYT
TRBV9	ASSAGTDYEQY
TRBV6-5	ASSAVTNYGYT
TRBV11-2	ASSIDGNYGYT
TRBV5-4	ASSRLADTQY
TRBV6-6	ASSYSGQRNYGYT
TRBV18	ASSRLADSGEQY
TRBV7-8	ASSHSSSKNTEAF
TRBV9	ASSVGTLNTEAF
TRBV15	ATSSLRGGGDTQY
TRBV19	ASGAAGYSNQPQH
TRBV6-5	ASREVGQETQY
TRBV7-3	ASSSPPGLAGRNEQF
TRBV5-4	ASSFLGNNEQF
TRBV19	ASSPTRTGSYGYT
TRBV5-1	ASSLAGGETQY
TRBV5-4	ASSPPGLTDEQF
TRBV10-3	AMRTQDTQY
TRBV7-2	ASSYGEGRGQMSYT
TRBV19	ASSIAPGTGGYEQY
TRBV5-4	ASSSGQTPETQY
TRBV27	ASSRKTGVYNEQF